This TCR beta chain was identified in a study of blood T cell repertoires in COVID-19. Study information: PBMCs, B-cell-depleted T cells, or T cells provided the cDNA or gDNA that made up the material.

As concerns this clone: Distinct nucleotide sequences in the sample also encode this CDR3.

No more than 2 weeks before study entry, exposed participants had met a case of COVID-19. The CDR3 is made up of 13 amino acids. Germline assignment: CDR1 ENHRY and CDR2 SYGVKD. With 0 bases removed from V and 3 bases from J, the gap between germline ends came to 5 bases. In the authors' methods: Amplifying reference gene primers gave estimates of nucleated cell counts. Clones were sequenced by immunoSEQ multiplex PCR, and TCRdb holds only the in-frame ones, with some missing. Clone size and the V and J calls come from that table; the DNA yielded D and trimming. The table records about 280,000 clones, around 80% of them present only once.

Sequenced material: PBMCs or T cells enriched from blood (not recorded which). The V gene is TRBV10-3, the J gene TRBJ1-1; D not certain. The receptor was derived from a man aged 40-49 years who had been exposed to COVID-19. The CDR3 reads CAISESRDTEAFF. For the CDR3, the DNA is TGTGCCATCAGTGAGTCTCGGGACACTGAAGCTTTCTTT.